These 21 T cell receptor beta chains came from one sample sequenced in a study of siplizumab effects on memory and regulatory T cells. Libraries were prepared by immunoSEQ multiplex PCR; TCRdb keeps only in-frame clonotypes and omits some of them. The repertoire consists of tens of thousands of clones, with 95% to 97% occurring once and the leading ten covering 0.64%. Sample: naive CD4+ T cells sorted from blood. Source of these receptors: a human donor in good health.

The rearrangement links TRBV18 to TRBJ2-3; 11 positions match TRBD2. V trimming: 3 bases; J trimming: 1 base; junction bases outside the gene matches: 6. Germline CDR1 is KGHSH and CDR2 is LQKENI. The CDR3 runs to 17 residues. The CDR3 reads CASSPIRLAGRTDTQYF. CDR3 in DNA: TGTGCCAGCTCACCGATTCGACTAGCGGGGCGCACAGATACGCAGTATTTT.

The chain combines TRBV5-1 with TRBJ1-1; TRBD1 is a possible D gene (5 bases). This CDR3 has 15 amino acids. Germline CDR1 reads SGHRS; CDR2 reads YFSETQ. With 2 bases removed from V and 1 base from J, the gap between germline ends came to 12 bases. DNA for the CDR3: TGCGCCAGCAGCTTTACCGGGACGGGGAACACTGAAGCTTTCTTT. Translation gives CASSFTGTGNTEAFF.

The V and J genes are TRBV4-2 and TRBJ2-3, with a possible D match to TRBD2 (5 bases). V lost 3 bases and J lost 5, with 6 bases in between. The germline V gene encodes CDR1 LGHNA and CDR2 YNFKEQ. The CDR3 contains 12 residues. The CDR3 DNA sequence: TGTGCCAGCAGCCAGGCGGGAGATACGCAGTATTTT. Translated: CASSQAGDTQYF.

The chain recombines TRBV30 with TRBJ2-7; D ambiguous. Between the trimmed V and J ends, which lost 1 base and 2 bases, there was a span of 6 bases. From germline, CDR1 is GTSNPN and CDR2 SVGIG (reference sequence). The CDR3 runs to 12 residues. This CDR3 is CAWSGGTYEQYF. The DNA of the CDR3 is TGTGCCTGGAGTGGGGGAACCTACGAGCAGTACTTC.

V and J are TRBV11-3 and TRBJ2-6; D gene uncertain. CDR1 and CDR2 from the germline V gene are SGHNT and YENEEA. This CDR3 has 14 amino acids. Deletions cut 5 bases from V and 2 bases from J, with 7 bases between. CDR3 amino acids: CASSPPTGANVLTF. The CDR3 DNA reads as TGTGCCAGCAGCCCGCCAACTGGGGCCAACGTCCTGACTTTC.

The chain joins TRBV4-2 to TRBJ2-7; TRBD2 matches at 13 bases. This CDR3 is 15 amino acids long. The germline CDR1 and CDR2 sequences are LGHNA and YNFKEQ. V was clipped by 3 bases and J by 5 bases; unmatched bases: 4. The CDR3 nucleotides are TGTGCCAGCAGCCAGGGTGGACTAGCGGGAGACGAGCAGTACTTC. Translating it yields CASSQGGLAGDEQYF.

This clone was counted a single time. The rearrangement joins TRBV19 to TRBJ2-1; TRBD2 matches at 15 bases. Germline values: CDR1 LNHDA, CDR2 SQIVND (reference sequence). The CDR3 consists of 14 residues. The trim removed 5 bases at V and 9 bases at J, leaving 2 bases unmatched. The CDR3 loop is CASSAGLAGGEQFF. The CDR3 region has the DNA TGTGCCAGTAGTGCGGGACTAGCGGGAGGTGAGCAGTTCTTC.

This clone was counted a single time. CDR3 region: CASSMTGTLSYEQYF. Here the CDR3 DNA reads TGTGCCAGTAGTATGACCGGGACCCTATCCTACGAGCAGTACTTC. The V and J genes are TRBV19 and TRBJ2-7; TRBD1 or TRBD2 may be the D gene (5 bases each). The ends were cut back, 3 bases at V and 1 base at J, with 13 bases in the middle. The germline gives CDR1 LNHDA, CDR2 SQIVND (reference sequence). The CDR3 runs 15 residues. Filled out from reference TRBV19 and TRBJ2-7, the complete variable domain reads DGGITQSPKYLFRKEGQNVTLSCEQNLNHDAMYWYRQDPGQGLRLIYYSQIVNDFQKGDIAEGYSVSREKKESFPLTVTSAQKNPTAFYLCASSMTGTLSYEQYFGPGTRLTVT.

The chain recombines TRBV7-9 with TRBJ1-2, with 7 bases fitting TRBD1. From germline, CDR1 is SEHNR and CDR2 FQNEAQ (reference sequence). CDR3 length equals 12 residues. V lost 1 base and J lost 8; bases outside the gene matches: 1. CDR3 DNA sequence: TGTGCCAGCAGCTTAGGGGACAGCGGCTACACCTTC. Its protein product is CASSLGDSGYTF.

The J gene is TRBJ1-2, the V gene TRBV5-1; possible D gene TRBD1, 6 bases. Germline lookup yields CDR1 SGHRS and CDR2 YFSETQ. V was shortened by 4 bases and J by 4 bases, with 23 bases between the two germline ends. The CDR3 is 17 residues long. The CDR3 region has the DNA TGCGCCAGCAGCCCCACCATTCTTCGGGGGCTCGGCTATGGCTACACCTTC. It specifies CASSPTILRGLGYGYTF.

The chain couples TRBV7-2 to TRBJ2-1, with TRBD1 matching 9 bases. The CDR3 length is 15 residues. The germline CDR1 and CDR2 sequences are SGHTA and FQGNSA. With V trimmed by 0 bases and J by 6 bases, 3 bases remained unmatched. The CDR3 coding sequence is TGTGCCAGCAGCTTAGCCGGGACAGGGCCCAATGAGCAGTTCTTC. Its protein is CASSLAGTGPNEQFF.

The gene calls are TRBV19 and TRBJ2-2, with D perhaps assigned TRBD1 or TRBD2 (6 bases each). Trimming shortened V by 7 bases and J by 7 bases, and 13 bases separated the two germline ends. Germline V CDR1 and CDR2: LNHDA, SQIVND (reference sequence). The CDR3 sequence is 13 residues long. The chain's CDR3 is CASKEGGLGELFF. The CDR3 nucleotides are TGTGCCAGTAAAGAGGGGGGCCTCGGGGAGCTGTTTTTT.

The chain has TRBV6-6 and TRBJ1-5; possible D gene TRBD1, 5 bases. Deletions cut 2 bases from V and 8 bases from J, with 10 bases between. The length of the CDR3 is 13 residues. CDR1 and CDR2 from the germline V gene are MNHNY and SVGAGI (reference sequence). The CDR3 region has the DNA TGTGCCAGCAGTTACGAGACCAGGGAGCCCCAGCATTTT. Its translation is CASSYETREPQHF.

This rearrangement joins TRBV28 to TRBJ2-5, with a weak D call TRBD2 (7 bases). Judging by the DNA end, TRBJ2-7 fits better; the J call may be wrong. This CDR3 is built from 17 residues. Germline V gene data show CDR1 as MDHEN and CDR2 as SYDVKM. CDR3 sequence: CASSLSVGGGLSYEQYF. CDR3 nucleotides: TGTGCCAGCAGTTTATCGGTAGGGGGAGGGCTCTCCTACGAGCAGTACTTC.

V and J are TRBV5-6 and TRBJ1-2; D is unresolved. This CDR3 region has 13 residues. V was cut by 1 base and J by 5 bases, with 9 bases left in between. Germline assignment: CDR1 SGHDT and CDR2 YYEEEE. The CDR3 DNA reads TGTGCCAGCAGCTTGCGGGGAGGGTATGGCTACACCTTC. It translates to CASSLRGGYGYTF.

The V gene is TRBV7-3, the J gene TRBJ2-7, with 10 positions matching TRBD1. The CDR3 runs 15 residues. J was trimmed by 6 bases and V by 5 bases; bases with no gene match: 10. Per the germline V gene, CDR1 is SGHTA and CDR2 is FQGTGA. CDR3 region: CASSATGTGAGEQYF. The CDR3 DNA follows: TGTGCCAGCAGCGCAACCGGGACAGGGGCAGGCGAGCAGTACTTC. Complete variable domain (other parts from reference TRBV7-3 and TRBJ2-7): GAGVSQTPSNKVTEKGKYVELRCDPISGHTALYWYRQSLGQGPEFLIYFQGTGAADDSGLPNDRFFAVRPEGSVSTLKIQRTERGDSAVYLCASSATGTGAGEQYFGPGTRLTVT.

The CDR3: CASSLEVGGTYEQYF. DNA for the CDR3: TGTGCCAGCAGCTTGGAGGTAGGGGGGACCTACGAGCAGTACTTC. The J gene is TRBJ2-7, the V gene TRBV5-6; D possibly uses TRBD1 or TRBD2 (6 bases each). The V and J ends lost 0 bases and 2 bases respectively, with 12 bases between them. CDR3 length: 15 residues. Germline CDR1 and CDR2: SGHDT and YYEEEE.

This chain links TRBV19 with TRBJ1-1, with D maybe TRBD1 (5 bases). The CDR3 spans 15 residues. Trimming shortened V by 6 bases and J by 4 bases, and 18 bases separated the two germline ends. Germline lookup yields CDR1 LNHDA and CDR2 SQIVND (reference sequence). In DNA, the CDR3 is TGTGCCAGTAGACCGGGACCCCCGAGGCGCACTGAAGCTTTCTTT. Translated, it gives CASRPGPPRRTEAFF.

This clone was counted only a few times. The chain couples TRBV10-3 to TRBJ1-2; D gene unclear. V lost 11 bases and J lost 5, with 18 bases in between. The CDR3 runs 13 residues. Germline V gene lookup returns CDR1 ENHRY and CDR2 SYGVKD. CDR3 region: CAVTNRREYGYTF. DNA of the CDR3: TGTGCCGTCACGAATAGAAGGGAGTATGGCTACACCTTC.

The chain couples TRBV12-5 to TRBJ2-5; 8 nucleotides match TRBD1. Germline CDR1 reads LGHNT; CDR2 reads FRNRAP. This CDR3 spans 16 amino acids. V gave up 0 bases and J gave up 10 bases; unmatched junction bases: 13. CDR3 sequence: CASGLVTGGRLMGQYF. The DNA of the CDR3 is TGTGCTAGTGGTTTGGTAACAGGGGGAAGACTGATGGGCCAGTACTTC.

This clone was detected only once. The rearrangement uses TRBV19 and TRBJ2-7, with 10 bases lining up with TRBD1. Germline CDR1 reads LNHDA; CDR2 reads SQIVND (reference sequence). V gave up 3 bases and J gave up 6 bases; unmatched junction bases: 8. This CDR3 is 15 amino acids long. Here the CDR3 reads CASSMEDRGFSEQYF. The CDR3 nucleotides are TGTGCCAGTAGTATGGAGGACAGGGGGTTCTCCGAGCAGTACTTC.